This TCR beta chain emerged from a study of immune heterogeneity within non-small cell lung tumors. The wider study: It was found that the tumors were several squamous cell carcinomas, roughly eleven non-squamous carcinomas and 1 not otherwise specified. General study findings and limits: There were identical dominant CDR3 beta clonotypes recurring across tumor sites within a patient, together with site-unique high-frequency clones.

This clonotype was seen only a few times. The antigen is not known. The template consisted of bulk tumor genomic DNA, with roughly 0.55 ug used per sample. Taken during surgery, several biopsies per primary tumor were spaced as far apart as possible within the tumor mass. The study cohort was described as untreated, and its members had newly diagnosed non-small cell lung cancer. They went on to have curative surgery. The authors amplified TCR beta CDR3 by multiplex PCR with 32 V and 13 J primers. TCRdb reanalysed the multiplex PCR reads using MiXCR and keeps one entry per CDR3 protein. This table has more than 10,000 distinct CDR3 sequences, 20% to 25% appearing once. This CDR3 is built from 17 residues. The junction had 18 bases not matched to a gene; V was cut back by 5 bases and J by 7 bases. Germline CDR1 is MDHEN and CDR2 is SYDVKM.

The source material was lung tumor tissue. The chain combines TRBV28 with TRBJ2-3; 7 nucleotides line up with TRBD1. This TCR derives from a middle-aged man with non-small cell lung cancer. CDR3 amino acids: CASSLSFGTEDKYTQYF. The CDR3, as DNA: TGTGCCAGCAGTCTCTCCTTCGGGACAGAGGATAAATATACGCAGTATTTT.